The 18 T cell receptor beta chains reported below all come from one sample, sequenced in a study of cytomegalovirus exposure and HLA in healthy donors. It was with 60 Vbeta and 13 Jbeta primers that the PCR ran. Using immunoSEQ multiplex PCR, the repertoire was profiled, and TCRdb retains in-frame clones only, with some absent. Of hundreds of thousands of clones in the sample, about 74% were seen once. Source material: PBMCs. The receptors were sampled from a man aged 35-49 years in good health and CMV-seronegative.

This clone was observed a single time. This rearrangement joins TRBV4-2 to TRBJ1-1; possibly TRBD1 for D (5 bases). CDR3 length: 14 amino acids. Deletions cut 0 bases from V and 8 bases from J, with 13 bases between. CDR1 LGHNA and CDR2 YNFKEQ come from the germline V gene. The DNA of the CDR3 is TGTGCCAGCAGCCAAGATGGCGGGGGGACCGAAGCTTTCTTT. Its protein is CASSQDGGGTEAFF.

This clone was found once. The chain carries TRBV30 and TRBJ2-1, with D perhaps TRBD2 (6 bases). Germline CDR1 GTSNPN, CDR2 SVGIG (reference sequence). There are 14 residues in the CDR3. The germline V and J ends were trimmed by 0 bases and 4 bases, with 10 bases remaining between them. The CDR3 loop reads CAWSVLARYNEQFF. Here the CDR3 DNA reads TGTGCCTGGAGTGTACTAGCCCGGTACAATGAGCAGTTCTTC.

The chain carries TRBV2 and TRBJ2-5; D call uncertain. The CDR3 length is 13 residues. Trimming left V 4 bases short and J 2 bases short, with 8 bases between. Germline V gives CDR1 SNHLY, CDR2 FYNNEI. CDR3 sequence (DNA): TGTGCCAGCAGTGTTGCCAGGCAAGAGACCCAGTACTTC. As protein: CASSVARQETQYF.

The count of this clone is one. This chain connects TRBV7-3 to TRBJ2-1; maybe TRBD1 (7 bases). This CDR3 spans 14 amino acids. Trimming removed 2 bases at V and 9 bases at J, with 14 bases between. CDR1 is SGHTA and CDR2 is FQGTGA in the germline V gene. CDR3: CASSLGGGAVEQFF. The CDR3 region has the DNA TGTGCCAGCAGCTTAGGAGGGGGCGCGGTTGAGCAGTTCTTC.

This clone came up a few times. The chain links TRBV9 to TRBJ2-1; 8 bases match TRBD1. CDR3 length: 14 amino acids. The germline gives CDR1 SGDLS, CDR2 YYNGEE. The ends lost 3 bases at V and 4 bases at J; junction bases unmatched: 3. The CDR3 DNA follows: TGTGCCAGCAGCGACGACAGGGGATACAATGAGCAGTTCTTC. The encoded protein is CASSDDRGYNEQFF.

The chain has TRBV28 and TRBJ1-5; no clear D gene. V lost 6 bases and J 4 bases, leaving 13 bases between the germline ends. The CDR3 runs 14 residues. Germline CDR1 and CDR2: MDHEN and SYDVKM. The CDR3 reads CASSPGGKNQPQHF. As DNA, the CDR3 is TGTGCCAGCAGCCCGGGAGGTAAAAATCAGCCCCAGCATTTT.

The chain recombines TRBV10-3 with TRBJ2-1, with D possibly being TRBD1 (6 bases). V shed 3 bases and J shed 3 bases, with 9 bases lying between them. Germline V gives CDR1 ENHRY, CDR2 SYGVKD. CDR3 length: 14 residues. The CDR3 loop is CAISDLGGYNEQFF. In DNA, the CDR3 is TGTGCCATCAGTGACTTAGGGGGCTACAATGAGCAGTTCTTC.

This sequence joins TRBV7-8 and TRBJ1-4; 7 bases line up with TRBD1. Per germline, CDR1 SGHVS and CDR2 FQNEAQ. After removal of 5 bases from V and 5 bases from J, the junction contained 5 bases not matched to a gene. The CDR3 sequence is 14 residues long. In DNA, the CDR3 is TGTGCCAGCAGCACCTTGACAGGGAATGAAAAACTGTTTTTT. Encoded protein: CASSTLTGNEKLFF.

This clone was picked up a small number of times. The CDR3 DNA follows: TGTGCCAGCAGCTGGACAGGGGACGAGCAGTACTTC. This codes for CASSWTGDEQYF. The chain has TRBV5-6 and TRBJ2-7, with 9 bases aligning to TRBD1. The germline gives CDR1 SGHDT, CDR2 YYEEEE. The CDR3 extends over 12 amino acids. V was clipped by 3 bases and J by 5 bases; unmatched bases: 0.

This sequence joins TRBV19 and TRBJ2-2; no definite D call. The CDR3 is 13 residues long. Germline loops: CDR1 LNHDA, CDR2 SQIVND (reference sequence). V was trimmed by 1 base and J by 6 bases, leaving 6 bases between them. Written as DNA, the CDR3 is TGTGCCAGTAGTATAGGAGAGGCCGGGGAGCTGTTTTTT. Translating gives CASSIGEAGELFF.

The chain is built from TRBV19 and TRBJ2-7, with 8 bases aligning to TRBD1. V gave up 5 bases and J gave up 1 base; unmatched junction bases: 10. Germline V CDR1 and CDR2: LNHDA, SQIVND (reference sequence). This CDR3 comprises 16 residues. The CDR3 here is CASSLSSGTGSYEQYF. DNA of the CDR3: TGTGCCAGTAGTTTGAGCTCCGGGACAGGATCCTACGAGCAGTACTTC.

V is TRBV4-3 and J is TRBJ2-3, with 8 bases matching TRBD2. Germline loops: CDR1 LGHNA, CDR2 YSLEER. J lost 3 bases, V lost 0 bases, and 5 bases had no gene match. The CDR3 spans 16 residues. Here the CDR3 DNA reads TGCGCCAGCAGCCAAGATAAAGGCGGGGGGACAGATACGCAGTATTTT. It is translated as CASSQDKGGGTDTQYF.

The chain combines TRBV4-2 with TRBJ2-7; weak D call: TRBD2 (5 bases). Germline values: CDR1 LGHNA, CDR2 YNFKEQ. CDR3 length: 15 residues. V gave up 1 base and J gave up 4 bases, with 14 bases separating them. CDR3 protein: CASSQATRGMYEQYF. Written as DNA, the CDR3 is TGTGCCAGCAGCCAAGCTACTCGGGGAATGTACGAGCAGTACTTC.

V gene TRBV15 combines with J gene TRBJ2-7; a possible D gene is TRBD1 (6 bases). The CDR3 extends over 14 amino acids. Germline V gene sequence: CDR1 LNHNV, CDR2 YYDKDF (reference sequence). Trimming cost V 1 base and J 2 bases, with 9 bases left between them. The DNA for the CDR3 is TGTGCCACCAGCAGAGGACAGGCCACCTACGAGCAGTACTTC. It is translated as CATSRGQATYEQYF. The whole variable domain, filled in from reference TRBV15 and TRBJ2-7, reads DAMVIQNPRYQVTQFGKPVTLSCSQTLNHNVMYWYQQKSSQAPKLLFHYYDKDFNNEADTPDNFQSRRPNTSFCFLDIRSPGLGDTAMYLCATSRGQATYEQYFGPGTRLTVT.

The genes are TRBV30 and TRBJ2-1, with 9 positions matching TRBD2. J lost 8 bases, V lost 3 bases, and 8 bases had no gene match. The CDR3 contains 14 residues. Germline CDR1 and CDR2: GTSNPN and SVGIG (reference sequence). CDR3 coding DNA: TGTGCCTGGAGGAGGGGCGGGAGGGCCGATGAGCAGTTCTTC. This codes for CAWRRGGRADEQFF.

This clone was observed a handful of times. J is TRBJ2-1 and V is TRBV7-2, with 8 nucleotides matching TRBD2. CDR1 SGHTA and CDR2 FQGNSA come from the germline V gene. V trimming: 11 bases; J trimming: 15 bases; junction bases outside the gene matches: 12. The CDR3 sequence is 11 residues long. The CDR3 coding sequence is TGTGCCGGGGGGGCGGGGGGCTTTCTGTTCTTC. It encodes CAGGAGGFLFF.

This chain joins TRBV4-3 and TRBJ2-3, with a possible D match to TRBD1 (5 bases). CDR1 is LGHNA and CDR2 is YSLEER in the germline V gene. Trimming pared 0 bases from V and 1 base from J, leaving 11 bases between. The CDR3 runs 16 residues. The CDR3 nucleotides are TGCGCCAGCAGCCAAGATCTAGGGGAACGCACAGATACGCAGTATTTT. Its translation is CASSQDLGERTDTQYF.

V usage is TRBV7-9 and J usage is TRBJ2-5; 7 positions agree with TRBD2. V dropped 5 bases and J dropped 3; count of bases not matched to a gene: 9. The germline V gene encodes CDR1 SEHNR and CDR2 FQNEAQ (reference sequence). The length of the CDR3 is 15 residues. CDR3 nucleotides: TGTGCCAGCAGCCATAGGGGCCGGGGGGAAGAGACCCAGTACTTC. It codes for CASSHRGRGEETQYF.